Listed below are T cell receptor beta chains from one sample, sequenced in a study of Ad26.COV2.S vaccination and SARS-CoV-2 variants. Method: immunoSEQ multiplex PCR; TCRdb's copy keeps in-frame clones and lacks some. The sample carries hundreds of thousands of clones, approximately 89% recorded once. The sample in question was peripheral blood, obtained in a trial of Ad26.COV2.S vaccine versus placebo. Source of these receptors: a person aged 18-65 years who received the Ad26.COV2.S COVID-19 vaccine or a placebo. CDR3s include the opening cysteine and the closing phenylalanine or tryptophan. D genes are given only for firm matches.

V gene: TRBV4-2
D gene: .
CDR3 protein: CASSQEIDRRTGELFF

V gene: TRBV27
D gene: .
CDR3 protein: CASRPLVGGGGYTF

V gene: TRBV6-6
D gene: .
CDR3 protein: CASSYYQNEAFF

V gene: TRBV5-5
D gene: .
CDR3 protein: CASSLAGRNTIYF

V gene: TRBV20-1
D gene: .
CDR3 protein: CSASPAGVRSYEQYF

V gene: TRBV5-8
D gene: .
CDR3 protein: CASSARVLNTEAFF

V gene: TRBV29-1
D gene: .
CDR3 protein: CSVLRSGSMGYTF

V gene: TRBV3-1/TRBV3-2
D gene: .
CDR3 protein: CASSLGGGAYEKLFF

V gene: TRBV6-9
D gene: TRBD1
CDR3 protein: CANPDRGRSNQPQHF

V gene: TRBV19
D gene: TRBD1
CDR3 protein: CASMQGAGFGNQPQHF

V gene: TRBV9
D gene: .
CDR3 protein: CASSSHESLTRGDNEQFF

V gene: TRBV4-1
D gene: TRBD1
CDR3 protein: CASSRAQTGNYEQYF

V gene: TRBV19
D gene: TRBD1
CDR3 protein: CASRLDRGHVNQPQHF

V gene: TRBV5-1
D gene: .
CDR3 protein: CASSPGPSSDSPLHF

V gene: TRBV7-8
D gene: .
CDR3 protein: CASSSWTEETQYF

V gene: TRBV7-3
D gene: TRBD1
CDR3 protein: CASSLNGQVDTEAFF

V gene: TRBV9
D gene: TRBD2
CDR3 protein: CASSSKLGLAGERELFF

V gene: TRBV5-1
D gene: .
CDR3 protein: CASSPRGGPTGWTEAFF

V gene: TRBV7-2
D gene: .
CDR3 protein: CASSFGGSGYTF

V gene: TRBV5-1
D gene: TRBD1
CDR3 protein: CASSRQGTSTEAFF

V gene: TRBV12-3/TRBV12-4
D gene: TRBD1
CDR3 protein: CASSLGQGGGYTF

V gene: TRBV2
D gene: .
CDR3 protein: CASSEDAAVEYF

V gene: TRBV3-1/TRBV3-2
D gene: TRBD2
CDR3 protein: CASSQVTGVSGATDTQYF

V gene: TRBV20-1
D gene: .
CDR3 protein: CSASAEPTDEETQYF

V gene: TRBV4-3
D gene: TRBD1
CDR3 protein: CASSQDGPGGRTDTQYF

V gene: TRBV9
D gene: TRBD2
CDR3 protein: CASSVASGRQGETQYF

V gene: TRBV6-5
D gene: .
CDR3 protein: CASSPPGPRGTEAFF

V gene: TRBV4-3
D gene: .
CDR3 protein: CASSQSSRGDYGYTF

V gene: TRBV4-1
D gene: TRBD1
CDR3 protein: CASSQGYKQGPATQYF